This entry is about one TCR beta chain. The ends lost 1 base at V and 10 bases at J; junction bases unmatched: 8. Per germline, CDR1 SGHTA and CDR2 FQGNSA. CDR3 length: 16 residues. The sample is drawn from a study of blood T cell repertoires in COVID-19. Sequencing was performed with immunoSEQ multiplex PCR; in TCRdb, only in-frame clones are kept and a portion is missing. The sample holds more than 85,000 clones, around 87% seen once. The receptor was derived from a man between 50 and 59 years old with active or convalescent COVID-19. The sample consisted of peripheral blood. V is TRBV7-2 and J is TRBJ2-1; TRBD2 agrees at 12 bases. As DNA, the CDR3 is TGTGCCAGCAGCTTAGGGCTAGCGGGGGGGCCCCGCGAGCAGTTCTTC. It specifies CASSLGLAGGPREQFF.